This TCR beta chain was profiled in a study of cytomegalovirus exposure and HLA in healthy donors (dated 2017 in TCRdb). Study-level background: An earlier analysis of around 600 of the donors reported about 250 Gb of sequence data and more than 90 million unique TCR beta sequences from 150 million to 200 million T cells. An early release that covered fewer than 800 HLA-typed donors contained about 300 gigabases of sequencing data and about 93 million unique TCR sequences. Of the roughly 420 genotyped donors, 81% were placed in the genetic ancestry cluster associated with self-reported Caucasian donors. The study aimed to test whether signatures of past pathogen exposure could be identified by cataloging public T cell receptors. The study profiled the T cell repertoires of some 610 subjects by immunosequencing and related them to cytomegalovirus serostatus. Along with the approximately 700-subject first cohort, a separate validation cohort of over 90 different subjects was used. To predict cytomegalovirus infection status, the study brought together high-throughput TCR immunosequencing, statistical association of individual TCRs with disease status, and machine learning. In a later analysis, previously published TCR beta repertoires from about 640 donors were re-analyzed and high-resolution HLA genotyping was added so that TCR occurrence patterns could be studied. Rather than drawing on any new phenotypic data, the later analysis identified candidate immune exposures from TCR beta sequences and the way those sequences occurred across donors. An earlier analysis of 587 of the donors applied high-throughput TCR beta sequencing to assess whether each TCR beta V gene segment acted as functional or pseudogenic. Alongside the repertoire data, information on donor age, sex, ethnicity and CMV serostatus was compiled. A later genetic analysis used genome-wide SNP genotypes for about 60% of the roughly 700 donors, treating that subset as a discovery cohort. All discovery cohort repertoires had been generated on a single sequencing platform. HLA typing covered class I and class II loci at four-digit resolution. Typing coverage differed by locus: A, B, C, DRB1 and DQB1 were typed in roughly 620-630 donors, DQA1 in around 500, DPA1 in around 600, and DPB1 in just under 490. A few DR-DQ haplotypes were treated as single units for association and clustering because of strong linkage in the cohort. Among 398 genotyped donors of the cohort, an average of roughly 240,000 unique TCR beta nucleotide sequences were sequenced per donor, about a sixth of them non-productive.

About this clone: It has no known antigen specificity. The sample holds no much larger clone one base away, and base qualities are not on file.

Libraries came from the immunoSEQ multiplex PCR assay. For the multiplex PCR, a mixture combining 60 forward primers for TCR Vbeta segments and 13 reverse primers for TCR Jbeta segments was used. The CDR3 region of rearranged TCR beta genes was amplified from genomic DNA with a multiplex PCR assay. The amplified TCR beta libraries were sequenced on the Illumina HiSeq System as 87-base-pair reads. Processing in the source paper ran as follows. Across the 666 repertoires, a later analysis counted approximately 83 million unique TCR beta chains, roughly 11 million of which were shared by at least two donors. A nearest-neighbor algorithm error-corrected the raw reads and collapsed the reads into unique sequences, merging closely related sequences to remove PCR and sequencing errors. To assign V, D and J gene segments, CDR3 sequences were aligned to IMGT reference sequences. Each retained sequence needed at least a six-nucleotide match to both a V gene segment and a J gene segment. A rearrangement counted as productive if the CDR3 had no stop codons and remained in frame with V and J, and every other rearrangement counted as non-productive. Following IMGT convention, CDR3 was defined as the stretch from the second conserved V-encoded cysteine up to the conserved J-encoded phenylalanine. The earlier analysis of 587 of the donors excluded sequences that lacked an unambiguous match to a single V gene segment. In an earlier analysis of approximately 590 of the donors, V segments were called functional above 56.7% productive rearrangements and were called segregating when the between-donor standard deviation exceeded 5%. A statistical classification framework was built to diagnose cytomegalovirus status from the catalog of TCR beta chain sequences. V and J gene assignment, in a later analysis, came from comparing TCR nucleotide sequences with IMGT/GENE-DB human TR gene sequences. Using the TCRdist pipeline, a later analysis assigned CDR3 sequences along with most-parsimonious VDJ recombination scenarios. A later analysis defined each TCR beta chain by its CDR3 amino acid sequence plus V-gene family, and excluded reads lacking a unique V-gene family. In a later analysis, 500 to 700 highly shared, low-generation-probability nucleotide sequences were removed to address suspected cross-contamination and a sequencing artifact. A later analysis calculated a clonal expansion index for each public chain from normalized within-repertoire ranks of inferred template counts. In a later analysis, generation probabilities were computed using a VDJ recombination model fitted to out-of-frame rearrangements, and the results were checked against IGoR. Hypergeometric tests were used in a later analysis to score TCR-TCR, TCR-HLA and TCR-CMV co-occurrence, with a repertoire-size bias correction applied to the TCR pairs. In a later analysis, false discovery rates were estimated by permuting HLA or CMV assignments 20 times. In a later analysis, co-occurring TCRs were grouped with DBSCAN, and TCRdist sequence similarity was added when clustering was performed within HLA-allele-positive subsets. Co-occurrence clustering excluded repertoires with fewer than 30,000 or more than 120,000 public chains, plus five with anomalous nucleotide sharing. TCRdb retrieved this table from immuneACCESS and kept in-frame rearrangements only. Not all clones are present; in checked studies, unresolved V genes account for under half, and no reason is known for the remainder. V, J and clone size derive from that table, while D and trimming were established from the DNA sequence. This sample gives approximately 220,000 clones in total; under 80% of them show up just once. The leading ten clones occupy less than 2% of the sample.

The cohort comprised several hundred healthy bone marrow donors. All cohort members were sampled while nominally healthy, although unrecorded immune exposures were likely present. The donor was CMV seronegative and was included in the group of several hundred seronegative cohort members. Every donor gave a peripheral blood sample, and the peripheral blood mononuclear cells from that sample were used for TCR beta sequencing. Genomic DNA extraction from the blood cell samples was performed with the Qiagen DNeasy Blood Extraction Kit. Trimming accounts for 5 bases at V and 2 bases at J, while the number of junction bases matched to no gene is 8. The germline V gene (reference sequence) provides CDR1 SGHNT and CDR2 YYREEE. From the cysteine up to the phenylalanine, the CDR3 has a length of 18 residues. Just the 54-base CDR3 DNA is kept, in frame starting at base 1. The research as a whole found: This cohort had only TCR beta chains sequenced, and the lack of alpha or paired-chain data limited which features could be detected. A few of the identified cytomegalovirus-associated TCR beta chains were confirmed in vitro to be specific for cytomegalovirus antigens. Because HLA typing was missing for some donors at each locus, association tests included only the typed subset. A cluster of highly shared sequence variants was judged likely to be a technical artifact of the sequencing pipeline. Immune exposure information for the cohort was limited to CMV serostatus. In the study, around 160 TCR beta chains were listed as associated with cytomegalovirus. An association between a missense DCLRE1C variant and V-gene and J-gene trimming of TCR beta chains was found in a later genetic analysis and replicated in an independent cohort. A later analysis associated about 18,000 TCR beta sequences with specific HLA alleles at a false discovery rate of 0.05. In an earlier analysis of some 640 of the donors, most TCR beta V segments were observed in productive rearrangements about 87% or about 30% of the time, broadly matching IMGT annotations. According to a later genetic analysis, donors in an Asian-associated ancestry cluster had fewer N-insertions in productive TCRs than the approximately 670-donor mean. In both the original and validation cohorts, the classifier was reported to diagnose cytomegalovirus status with high specificity and sensitivity. A later analysis found that HLA-associated TCR beta chains were more clonally expanded and had lower generation probabilities than equally common non-associated chains. Presence/absence analyses assumed roughly uniform sequencing depth across donors, an assumption that may not hold. Most TCR sequences were seen in very few donors, while some public TCRs were found in many individuals. A further reported finding was that TCR beta sequences accurately predicted the HLA-A and HLA-B alleles for most subjects in the first cohort. In a later analysis, most CMV-associated TCR beta chains were found to appear HLA-restricted, with HLA associations seemingly driven largely by CMV exposure. Linkage disequilibrium might explain the correlated functional status among segregating V segments, but an unknown experimental factor could not be ruled out. A later analysis found that TCR association rates varied across HLA loci, with DRB1 alleles showing the most associated TCRs and HLA-C alleles the fewest. Because the 87-base-pair reads could not distinguish some IMGT-functional V segments, including TRBV6-2 and TRBV6-3, those segments were excluded. A later analysis reported that several top co-occurrence clusters appeared linked to parvovirus B19, influenza, CMV and Epstein-Barr virus. When HLA alleles, especially DR and DQ, strongly co-occurred, attributing TCR associations to individual alleles was difficult. It was suggested by the authors that the approach could potentially be generalized to other disease states and immunological phenotypes. Because counts were too low, 15 or so rarely observed V segments, including chromosome 9 orphons, were excluded from the earlier analysis of roughly 580 of the donors.

The clonotype comes from a young woman in good health and CMV-seronegative. The rearranged chain carries TRBV5-4 and TRBJ2-3; TRBD2 agrees with 16 junctional bases. The sample comprised PBMCs. The CDR3 amino acid sequence is: CASSSGLAGGQITDTQYF. The DNA sequence is TGTGCCAGCAGTTCGGGACTAGCGGGAGGGCAGATCACAGATACGCAGTATTTT.